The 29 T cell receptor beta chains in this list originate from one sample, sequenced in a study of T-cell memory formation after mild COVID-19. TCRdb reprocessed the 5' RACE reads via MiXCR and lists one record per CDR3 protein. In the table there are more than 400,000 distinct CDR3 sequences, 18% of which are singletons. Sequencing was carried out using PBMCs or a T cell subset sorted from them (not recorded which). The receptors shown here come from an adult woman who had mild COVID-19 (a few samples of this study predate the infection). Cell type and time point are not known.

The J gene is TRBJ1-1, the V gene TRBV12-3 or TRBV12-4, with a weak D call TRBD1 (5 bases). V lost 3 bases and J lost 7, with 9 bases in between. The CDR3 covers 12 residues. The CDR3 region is CASSLGDFEAFF. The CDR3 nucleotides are TGTGCCAGCAGTTTGGGGGACTTTGAAGCTTTCTTT.

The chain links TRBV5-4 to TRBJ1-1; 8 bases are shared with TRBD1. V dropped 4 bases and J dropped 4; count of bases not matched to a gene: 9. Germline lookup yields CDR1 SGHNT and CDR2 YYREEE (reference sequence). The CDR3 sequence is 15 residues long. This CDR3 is CASSVPATGGTEAFF. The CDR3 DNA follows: TGTGCCAGCAGCGTCCCGGCCACAGGGGGCACTGAAGCTTTCTTT. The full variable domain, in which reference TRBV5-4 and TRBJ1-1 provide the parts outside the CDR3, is ETGVTQSPTHLIKTRGQQVTLRCSSQSGHNTVSWYQQALGQGPQFIFQYYREEENGRGNFPPRFSGLQFPNYSSELNVNALELDDSALYLCASSVPATGGTEAFFGQGTRLTVV.

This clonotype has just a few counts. This CDR3 is CASSLENGSNQPQHF. The CDR3 DNA reads as TGTGCCAGCAGCTTAGAGAATGGGAGCAATCAGCCCCAGCATTTT. J is TRBJ1-5 and V is TRBV7-2, with D unclear. From germline, CDR1 is SGHTA and CDR2 FQGNSA. V dropped 1 base and J dropped 1 base, with 8 bases sitting between them. This CDR3 is built from 15 residues.

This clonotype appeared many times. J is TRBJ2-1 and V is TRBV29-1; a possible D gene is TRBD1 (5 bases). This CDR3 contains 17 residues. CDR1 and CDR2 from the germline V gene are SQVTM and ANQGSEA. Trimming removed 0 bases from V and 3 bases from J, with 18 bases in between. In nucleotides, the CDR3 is TGCAGCGTTGAAGATCTGGCTCGGCAGGGCTACTACAATGAGCAGTTCTTC. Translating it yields CSVEDLARQGYYNEQFF.

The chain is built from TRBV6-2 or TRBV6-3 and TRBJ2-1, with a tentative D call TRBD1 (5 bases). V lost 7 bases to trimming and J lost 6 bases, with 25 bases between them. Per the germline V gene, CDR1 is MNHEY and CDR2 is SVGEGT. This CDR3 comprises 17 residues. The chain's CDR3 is CASNHRGPPGSVNEQFF. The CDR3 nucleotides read TGTGCCAGCAACCATAGGGGTCCTCCAGGGTCGGTCAATGAGCAGTTCTTC.

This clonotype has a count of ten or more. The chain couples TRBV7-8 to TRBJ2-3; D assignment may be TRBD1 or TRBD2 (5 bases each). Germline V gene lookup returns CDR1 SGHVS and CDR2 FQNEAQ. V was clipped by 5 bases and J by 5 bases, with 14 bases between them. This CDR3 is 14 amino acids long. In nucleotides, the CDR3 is TGTGCCAGCAGCCGAGAGGGGTGGGGAGATACGCAGTATTTT. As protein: CASSREGWGDTQYF. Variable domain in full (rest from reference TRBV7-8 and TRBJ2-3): GAGVSQSPRYKVAKRGQDVALRCDPISGHVSLFWYQQALGQGPEFLTYFQNEAQLDKSGLPSDRFFAERPEGSVSTLKIQRTQQEDSAVYLCASSREGWGDTQYFGPGTRLTVL.

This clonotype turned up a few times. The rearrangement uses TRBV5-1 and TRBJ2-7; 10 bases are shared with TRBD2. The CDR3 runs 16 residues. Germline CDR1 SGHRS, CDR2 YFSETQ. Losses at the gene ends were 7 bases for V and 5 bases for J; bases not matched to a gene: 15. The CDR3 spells CASGGTSDQGRDEQYF. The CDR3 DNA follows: TGCGCCAGCGGCGGGACTAGCGACCAGGGTAGGGACGAGCAGTACTTC.

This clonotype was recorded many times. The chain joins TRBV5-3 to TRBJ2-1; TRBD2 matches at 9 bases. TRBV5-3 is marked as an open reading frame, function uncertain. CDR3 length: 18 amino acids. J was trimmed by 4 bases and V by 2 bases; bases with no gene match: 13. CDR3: CARSLRPSEAGGYNEQFF. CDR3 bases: TGTGCCAGAAGCTTAAGGCCCTCAGAGGCGGGAGGGTACAATGAGCAGTTCTTC.

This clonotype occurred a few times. The CDR3 sequence is CASSFSPDVLTF. For the CDR3, the DNA is TGTGCCAGCAGCTTTTCGCCGGACGTCCTGACTTTC. V gene TRBV7-2 combines with J gene TRBJ2-6; the D is unclear. Trimming cost V 3 bases and J 11 bases, with 8 bases left between them. From germline, CDR1 is SGHTA and CDR2 FQGNSA. This CDR3 region has 12 residues.

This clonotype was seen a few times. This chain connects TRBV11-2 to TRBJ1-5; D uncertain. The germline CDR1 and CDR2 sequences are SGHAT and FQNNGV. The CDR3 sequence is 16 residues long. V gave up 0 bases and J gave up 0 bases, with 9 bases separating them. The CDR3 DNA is TGTGCCAGCAGCTTAGAGGGCGCCAATAGCAATCAGCCCCAGCATTTT. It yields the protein CASSLEGANSNQPQHF.

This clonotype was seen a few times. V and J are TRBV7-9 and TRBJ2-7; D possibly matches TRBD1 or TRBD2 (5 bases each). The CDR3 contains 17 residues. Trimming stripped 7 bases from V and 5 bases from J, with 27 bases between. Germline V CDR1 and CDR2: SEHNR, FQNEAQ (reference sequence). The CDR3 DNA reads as TGTGCCAGCACCCCCCCCCCGGGACGGGCATTACTGAACGAGCAGTACTTC. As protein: CASTPPPGRALLNEQYF.

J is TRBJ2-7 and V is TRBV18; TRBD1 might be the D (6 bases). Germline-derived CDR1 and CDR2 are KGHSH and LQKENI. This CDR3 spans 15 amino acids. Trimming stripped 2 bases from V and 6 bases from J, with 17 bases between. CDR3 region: CASSPYPRGDSEQYF. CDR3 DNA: TGTGCCAGCTCACCATACCCCAGGGGAGACTCCGAGCAGTACTTC. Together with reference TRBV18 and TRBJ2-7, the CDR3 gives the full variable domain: NAGVMQNPRHLVRRRGQEARLRCSPMKGHSHVYWYRQLPEEGLKFMVYLQKENIIDESGMPKERFSAEFPKEGPSILRIQQVVRGDSAAYFCASSPYPRGDSEQYFGPGTRLTVT.

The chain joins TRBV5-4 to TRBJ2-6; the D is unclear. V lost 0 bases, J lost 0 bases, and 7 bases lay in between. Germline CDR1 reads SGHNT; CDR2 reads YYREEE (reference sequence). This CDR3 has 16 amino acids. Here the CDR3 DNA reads TGTGCCAGCAGCTTGGGACTGATCTCTGGGGCCAACGTCCTGACTTTC. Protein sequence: CASSLGLISGANVLTF.

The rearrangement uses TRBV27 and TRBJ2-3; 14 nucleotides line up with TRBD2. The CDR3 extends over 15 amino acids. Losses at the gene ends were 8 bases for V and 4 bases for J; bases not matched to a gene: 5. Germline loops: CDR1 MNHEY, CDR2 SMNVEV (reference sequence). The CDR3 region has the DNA TGTGCCAGCTCGGGACTAGCGGGAGTCGCAGATACGCAGTATTTT. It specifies CASSGLAGVADTQYF.

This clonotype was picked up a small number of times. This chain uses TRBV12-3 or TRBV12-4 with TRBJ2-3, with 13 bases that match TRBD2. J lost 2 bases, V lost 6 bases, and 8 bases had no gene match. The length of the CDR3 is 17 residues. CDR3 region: CASRRGLAGQFTDTQYF. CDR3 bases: TGTGCCAGCAGACGGGGACTAGCGGGGCAGTTCACAGATACGCAGTATTTT.

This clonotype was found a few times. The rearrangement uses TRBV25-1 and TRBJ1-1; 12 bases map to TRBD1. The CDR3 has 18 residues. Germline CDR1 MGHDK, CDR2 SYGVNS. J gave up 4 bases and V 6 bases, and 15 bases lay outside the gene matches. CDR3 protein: CASRPAQGQGAKSTEAFF. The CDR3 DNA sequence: TGTGCCAGCAGGCCCGCGCAGGGACAGGGGGCGAAGAGCACTGAAGCTTTCTTT.

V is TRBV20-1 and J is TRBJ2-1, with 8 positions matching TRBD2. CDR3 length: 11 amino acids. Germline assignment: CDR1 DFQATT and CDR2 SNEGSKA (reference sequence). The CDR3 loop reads CSTTSVNEQFF. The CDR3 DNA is TGCAGCACGACTAGCGTCAATGAGCAGTTCTTC.

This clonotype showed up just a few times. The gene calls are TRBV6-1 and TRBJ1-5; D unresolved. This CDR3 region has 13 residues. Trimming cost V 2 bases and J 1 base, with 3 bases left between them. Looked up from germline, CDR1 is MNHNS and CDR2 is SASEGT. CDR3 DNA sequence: TGTGCCAGCAGTGAACTGAGCAATCAGCCCCAGCATTTT. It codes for CASSELSNQPQHF.

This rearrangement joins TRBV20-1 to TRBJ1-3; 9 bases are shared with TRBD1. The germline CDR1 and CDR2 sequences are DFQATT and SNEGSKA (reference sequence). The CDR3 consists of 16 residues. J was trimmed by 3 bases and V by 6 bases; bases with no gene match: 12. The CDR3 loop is CSATSGTGRNGNTIYF. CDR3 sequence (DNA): TGCAGTGCCACATCGGGGACAGGGAGAAATGGAAACACCATATATTTT.

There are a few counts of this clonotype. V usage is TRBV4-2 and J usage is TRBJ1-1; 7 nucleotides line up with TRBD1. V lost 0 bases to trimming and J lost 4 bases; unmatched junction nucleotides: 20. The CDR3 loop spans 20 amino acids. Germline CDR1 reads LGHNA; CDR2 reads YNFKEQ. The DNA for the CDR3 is TGTGCCAGCAGCCAAGATACGAACCCCCGGGGCAGACGACAGGGCACTGAAGCTTTCTTT. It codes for CASSQDTNPRGRRQGTEAFF.

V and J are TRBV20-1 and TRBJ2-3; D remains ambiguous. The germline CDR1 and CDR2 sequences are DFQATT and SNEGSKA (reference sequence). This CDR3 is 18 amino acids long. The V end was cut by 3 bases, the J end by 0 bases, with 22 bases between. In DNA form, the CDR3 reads TGCAGTGCTAGTGATTGGGCCCGACCGAGGTCTAGCACAGATACGCAGTATTTT. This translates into CSASDWARPRSSTDTQYF.

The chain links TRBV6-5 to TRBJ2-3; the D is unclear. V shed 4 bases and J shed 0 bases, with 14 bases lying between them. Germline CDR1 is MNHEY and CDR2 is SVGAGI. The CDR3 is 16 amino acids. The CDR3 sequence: CASSWSEHPSTDTQYF. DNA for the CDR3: TGTGCCAGCAGTTGGAGCGAACACCCTAGCACAGATACGCAGTATTTT.

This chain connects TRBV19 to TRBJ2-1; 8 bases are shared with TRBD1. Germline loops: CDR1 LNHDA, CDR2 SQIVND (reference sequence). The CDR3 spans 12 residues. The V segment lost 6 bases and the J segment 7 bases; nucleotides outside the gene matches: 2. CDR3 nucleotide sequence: TGTGCCAGTAGGGACAGGGTAAATGAGCAGTTCTTC. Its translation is CASRDRVNEQFF.

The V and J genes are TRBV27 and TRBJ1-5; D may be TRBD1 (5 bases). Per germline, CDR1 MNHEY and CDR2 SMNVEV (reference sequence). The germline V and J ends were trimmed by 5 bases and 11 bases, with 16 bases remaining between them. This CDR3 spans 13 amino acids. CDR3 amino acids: CASSQLPGRSQHF. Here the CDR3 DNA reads TGTGCCAGCAGTCAACTTCCGGGACGATCCCAGCATTTT.

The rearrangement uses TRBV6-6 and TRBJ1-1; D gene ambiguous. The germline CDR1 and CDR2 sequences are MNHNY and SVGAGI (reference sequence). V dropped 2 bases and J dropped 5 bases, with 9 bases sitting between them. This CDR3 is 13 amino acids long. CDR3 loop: CASSYLGMTEAFF. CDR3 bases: TGTGCCAGCAGTTACCTGGGGATGACTGAAGCTTTCTTT.

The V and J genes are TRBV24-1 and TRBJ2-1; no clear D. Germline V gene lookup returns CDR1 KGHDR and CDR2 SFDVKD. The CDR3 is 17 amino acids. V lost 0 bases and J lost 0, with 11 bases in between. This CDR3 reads CATSDLRPDASYNEQFF. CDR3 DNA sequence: TGTGCCACCAGTGATTTGCGGCCGGACGCCTCCTACAATGAGCAGTTCTTC.

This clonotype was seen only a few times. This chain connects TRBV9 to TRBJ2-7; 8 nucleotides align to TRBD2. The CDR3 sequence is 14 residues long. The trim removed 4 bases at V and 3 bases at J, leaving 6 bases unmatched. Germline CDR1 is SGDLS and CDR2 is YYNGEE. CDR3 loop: CASSQGLASYEQYF. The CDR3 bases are TGTGCCAGCAGCCAAGGACTAGCTAGCTACGAGCAGTACTTC.

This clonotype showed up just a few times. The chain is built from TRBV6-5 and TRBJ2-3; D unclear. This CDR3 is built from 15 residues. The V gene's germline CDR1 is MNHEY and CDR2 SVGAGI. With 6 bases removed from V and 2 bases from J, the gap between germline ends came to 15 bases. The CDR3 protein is CASRRQLLLTDTQYF. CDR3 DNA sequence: TGTGCCAGCAGGAGGCAACTCCTACTCACAGATACGCAGTATTTT.

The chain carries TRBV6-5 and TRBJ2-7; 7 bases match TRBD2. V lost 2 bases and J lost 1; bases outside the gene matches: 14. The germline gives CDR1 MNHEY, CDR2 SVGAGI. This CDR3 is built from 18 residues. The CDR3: CASSYPHPWEGRSYEQYF. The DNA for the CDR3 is TGTGCCAGCAGTTACCCCCACCCTTGGGAGGGCAGGTCCTACGAGCAGTACTTC.